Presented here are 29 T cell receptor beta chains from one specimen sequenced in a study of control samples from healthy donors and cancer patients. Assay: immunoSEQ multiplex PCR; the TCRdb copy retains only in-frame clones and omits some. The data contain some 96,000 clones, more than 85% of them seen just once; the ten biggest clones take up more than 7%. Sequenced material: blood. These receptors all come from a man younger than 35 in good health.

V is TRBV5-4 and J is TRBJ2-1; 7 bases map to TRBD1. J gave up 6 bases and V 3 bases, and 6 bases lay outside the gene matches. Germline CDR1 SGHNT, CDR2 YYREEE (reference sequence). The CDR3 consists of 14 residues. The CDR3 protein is CASSSYRGVNEQFF. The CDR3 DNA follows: TGTGCCAGCAGCTCATACAGGGGAGTCAATGAGCAGTTCTTC.

In DNA, the CDR3 is TGTGCCAGCAGCTTGGCAACGGGGGGCTTCTATGGCTACACCTTC. Its protein product is CASSLATGGFYGYTF. V gene TRBV5-5 combines with J gene TRBJ1-2; tentative D call: TRBD1 (6 bases). Germline V lookup: CDR1 SGHKS, CDR2 YYEKEE (reference sequence). Trimming stripped 0 bases from V and 4 bases from J, with 13 bases between. CDR3 length equals 15 residues.

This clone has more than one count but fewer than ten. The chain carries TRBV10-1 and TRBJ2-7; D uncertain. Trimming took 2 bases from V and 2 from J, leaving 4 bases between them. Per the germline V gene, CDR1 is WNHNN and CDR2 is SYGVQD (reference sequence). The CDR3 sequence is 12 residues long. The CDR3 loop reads CASSELTYEQYF. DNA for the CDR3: TGCGCCAGCAGTGAGCTGACCTACGAGCAGTACTTC.

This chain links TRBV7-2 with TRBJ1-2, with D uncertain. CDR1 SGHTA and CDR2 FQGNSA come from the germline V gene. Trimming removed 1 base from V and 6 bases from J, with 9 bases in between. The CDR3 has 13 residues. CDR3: CASSLVLEDGYTF. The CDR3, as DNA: TGTGCCAGCAGCTTAGTGCTGGAGGATGGCTACACCTTC.

Written as DNA, the CDR3 is TGTGCCAGCAGCTTAAAGGGGGTAGTGTACGAGCAGTACTTC. Amino acid sequence: CASSLKGVVYEQYF. This chain connects TRBV7-8 to TRBJ2-7; D possibly corresponds to TRBD1 (6 bases). The CDR3 has 14 residues. The germline gives CDR1 SGHVS, CDR2 FQNEAQ. The V and J ends lost 2 bases and 4 bases respectively, with 12 bases between them.

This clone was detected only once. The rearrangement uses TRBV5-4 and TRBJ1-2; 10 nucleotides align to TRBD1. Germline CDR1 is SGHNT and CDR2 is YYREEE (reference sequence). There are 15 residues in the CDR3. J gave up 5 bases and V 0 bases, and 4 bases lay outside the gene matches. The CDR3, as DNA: TGTGCCAGCAGCTTGGGGGTGGGACAGGGGTATGGCTACACCTTC. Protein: CASSLGVGQGYGYTF.

CDR3: CASSRTGVTEAFF. The CDR3 DNA sequence: TGTGCCAGTAGTAGAACAGGGGTCACTGAAGCTTTCTTT. This chain joins TRBV19 and TRBJ1-1; 7 positions agree with TRBD1. CDR1 is LNHDA and CDR2 is SQIVND in the germline V gene (reference sequence). There are 13 residues in the CDR3. V lost 4 bases and J lost 4; bases outside the gene matches: 3.

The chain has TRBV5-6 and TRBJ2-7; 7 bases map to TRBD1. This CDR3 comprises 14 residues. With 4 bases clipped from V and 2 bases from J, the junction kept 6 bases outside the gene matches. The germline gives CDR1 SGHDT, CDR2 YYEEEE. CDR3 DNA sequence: TGTGCCAGCAGCCGTTGGGACAGTACCTACGAGCAGTACTTC. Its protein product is CASSRWDSTYEQYF.

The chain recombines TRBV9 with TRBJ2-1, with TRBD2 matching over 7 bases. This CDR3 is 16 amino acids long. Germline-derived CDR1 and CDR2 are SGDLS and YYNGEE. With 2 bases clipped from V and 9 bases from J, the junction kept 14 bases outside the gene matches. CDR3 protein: CASSVPSGGVRAEQFF. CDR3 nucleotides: TGTGCCAGCAGCGTCCCATCGGGAGGTGTTCGGGCTGAGCAGTTCTTC.

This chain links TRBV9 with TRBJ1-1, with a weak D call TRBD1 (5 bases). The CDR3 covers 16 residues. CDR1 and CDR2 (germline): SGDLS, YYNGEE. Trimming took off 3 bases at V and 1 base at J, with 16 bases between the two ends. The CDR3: CASSAGLSYTNTEAFF. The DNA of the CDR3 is TGTGCCAGCAGCGCGGGACTATCTTATACGAACACTGAAGCTTTCTTT.

The CDR3 coding sequence is TGTGCCAGCATGAAAGGGTCGAATGAGCAGTTCTTC. Amino acid sequence: CASMKGSNEQFF. The genes are TRBV27 and TRBJ2-1; D is uncertain. V lost 7 bases, J lost 7 bases, and 11 bases lay in between. The CDR3 totals 12 residues. Germline assignment: CDR1 MNHEY and CDR2 SMNVEV (reference sequence).

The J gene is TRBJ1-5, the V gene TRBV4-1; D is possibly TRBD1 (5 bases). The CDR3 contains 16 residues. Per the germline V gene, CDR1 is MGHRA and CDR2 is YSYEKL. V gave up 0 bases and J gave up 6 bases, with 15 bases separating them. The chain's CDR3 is CASSQDRQGYRQPQHF. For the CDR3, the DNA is TGCGCCAGCAGCCAAGATCGGCAGGGATATCGTCAGCCCCAGCATTTT.

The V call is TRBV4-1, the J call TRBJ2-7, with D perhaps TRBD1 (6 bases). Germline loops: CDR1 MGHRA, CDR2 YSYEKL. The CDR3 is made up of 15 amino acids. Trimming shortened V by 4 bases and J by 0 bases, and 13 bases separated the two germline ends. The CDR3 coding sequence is TGCGCCAGCAGCCGCGGGTCACAGGGCTCCTACGAGCAGTACTTC. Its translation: CASSRGSQGSYEQYF.

CDR3 nucleotides: TGTGCCAGCAGTTACTCGGTAAGGACAGATACGCAGTATTTT. This translates into CASSYSVRTDTQYF. V is TRBV6-2 or TRBV6-3 and J is TRBJ2-3, with no clear D. The germline V and J ends were trimmed by 0 bases and 3 bases, with 7 bases remaining between them. This CDR3 spans 14 amino acids. Germline assignment: CDR1 MNHEY and CDR2 SVGEGT.

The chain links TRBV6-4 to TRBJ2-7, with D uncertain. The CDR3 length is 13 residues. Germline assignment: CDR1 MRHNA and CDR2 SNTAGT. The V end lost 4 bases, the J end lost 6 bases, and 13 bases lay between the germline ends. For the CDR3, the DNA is TGTGCCAGCAGTGTGGGTAGTACAAGCGAGCAGTACTTC. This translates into CASSVGSTSEQYF.

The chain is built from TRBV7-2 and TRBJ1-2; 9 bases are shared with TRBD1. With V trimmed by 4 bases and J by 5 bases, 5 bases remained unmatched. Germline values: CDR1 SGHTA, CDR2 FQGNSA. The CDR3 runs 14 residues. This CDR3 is CASSSTGGAYGYTF. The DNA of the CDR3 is TGTGCCAGCAGCTCGACAGGGGGGGCATATGGCTACACCTTC.

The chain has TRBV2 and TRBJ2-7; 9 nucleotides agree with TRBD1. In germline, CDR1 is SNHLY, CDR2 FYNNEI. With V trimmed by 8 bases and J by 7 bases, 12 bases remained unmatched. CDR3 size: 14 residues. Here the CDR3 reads CASGRDRDASEQYF. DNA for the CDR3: TGTGCCAGCGGCAGGGACAGGGACGCTTCTGAGCAGTACTTC.

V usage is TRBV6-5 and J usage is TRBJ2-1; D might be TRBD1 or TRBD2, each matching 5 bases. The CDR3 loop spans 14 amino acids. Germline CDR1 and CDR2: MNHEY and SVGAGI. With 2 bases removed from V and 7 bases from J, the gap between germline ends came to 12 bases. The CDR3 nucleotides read TGTGCCAGCAGTTACGGGGGAGAAATGAATGAGCAGTTCTTC. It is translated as CASSYGGEMNEQFF.

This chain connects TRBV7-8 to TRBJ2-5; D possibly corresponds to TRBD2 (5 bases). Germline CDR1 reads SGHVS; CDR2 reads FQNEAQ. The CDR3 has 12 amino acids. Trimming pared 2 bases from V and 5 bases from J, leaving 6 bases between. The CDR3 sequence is CASSLRGETQYF. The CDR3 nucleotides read TGTGCCAGCAGCTTAAGAGGGGAGACCCAGTACTTC.

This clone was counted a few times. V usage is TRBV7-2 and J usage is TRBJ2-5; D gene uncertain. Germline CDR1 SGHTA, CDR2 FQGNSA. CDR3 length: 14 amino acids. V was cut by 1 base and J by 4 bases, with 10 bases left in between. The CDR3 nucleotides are TGTGCCAGCAGCTTAGTGGGCAGGTCAGAGACCCAGTACTTC. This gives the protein CASSLVGRSETQYF.

CDR3 bases: TGTGCCAGCAGCTTTCTTTTTACCAACCCGGACAGGGGGAGAGGGAACACCTTC. Its protein is CASSFLFTNPDRGRGNTF. The chain recombines TRBV13 with TRBJ1-2; 10 positions agree with TRBD1. V shed 3 bases and J 12 bases; nucleotides not matched to a gene: 22. Per the germline V gene, CDR1 is PRHDT and CDR2 is FYEKMQ (reference sequence). The length of the CDR3 is 18 residues. The full variable domain, with the rest looked up from reference TRBV13 and TRBJ1-2, is AAGVIQSPRHLIKEKRETATLKCYPIPRHDTVYWYQQGPGQDPQFLISFYEKMQSDKGSIPDRFSAQQFSDYHSELNMSSLELGDSALYFCASSFLFTNPDRGRGNTFGSGTRLTVV.

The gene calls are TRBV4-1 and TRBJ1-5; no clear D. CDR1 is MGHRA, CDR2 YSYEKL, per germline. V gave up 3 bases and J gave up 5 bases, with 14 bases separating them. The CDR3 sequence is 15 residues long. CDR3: CASSQGITSYQPQHF. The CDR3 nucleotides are TGCGCCAGCAGCCAGGGAATAACCTCTTATCAGCCCCAGCATTTT.

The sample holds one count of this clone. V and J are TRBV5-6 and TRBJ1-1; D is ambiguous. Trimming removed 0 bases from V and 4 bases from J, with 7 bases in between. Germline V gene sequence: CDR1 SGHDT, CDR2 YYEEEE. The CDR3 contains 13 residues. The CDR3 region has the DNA TGTGCCAGCAGCTTGGGCAGCACCACTGAAGCTTTCTTT. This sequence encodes CASSLGSTTEAFF. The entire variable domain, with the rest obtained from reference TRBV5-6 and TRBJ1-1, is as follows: DAGVTQSPTHLIKTRGQQVTLRCSPKSGHDTVSWYQQALGQGPQFIFQYYEEEERQRGNFPDRFSGHQFPNYSSELNVNALLLGDSALYLCASSLGSTTEAFFGQGTRLTVV.

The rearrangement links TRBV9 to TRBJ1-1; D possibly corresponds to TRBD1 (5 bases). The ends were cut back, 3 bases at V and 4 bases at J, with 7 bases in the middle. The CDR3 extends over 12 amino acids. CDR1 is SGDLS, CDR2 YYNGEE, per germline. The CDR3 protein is CASSDGGTEAFF. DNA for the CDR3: TGTGCCAGCAGCGATGGGGGCACTGAAGCTTTCTTT.

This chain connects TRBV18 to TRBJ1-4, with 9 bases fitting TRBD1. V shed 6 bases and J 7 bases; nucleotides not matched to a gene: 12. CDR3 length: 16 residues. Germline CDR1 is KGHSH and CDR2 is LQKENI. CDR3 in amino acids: CASSLTAGTGSEKLFF. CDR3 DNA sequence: TGTGCCAGCTCCCTAACGGCGGGGACAGGGTCTGAAAAACTGTTTTTT.

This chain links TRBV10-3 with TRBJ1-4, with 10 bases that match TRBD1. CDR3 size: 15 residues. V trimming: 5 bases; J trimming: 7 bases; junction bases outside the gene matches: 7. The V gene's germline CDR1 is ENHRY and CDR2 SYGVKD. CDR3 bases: TGTGCCATCAGTAACGACAGGGGGCGCGGTGAAAAACTGTTTTTT. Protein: CAISNDRGRGEKLFF.

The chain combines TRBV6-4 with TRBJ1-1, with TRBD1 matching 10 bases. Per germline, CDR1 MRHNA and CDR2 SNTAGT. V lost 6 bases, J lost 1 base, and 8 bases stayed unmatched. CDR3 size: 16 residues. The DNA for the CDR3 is TGTGCCAGCAGCGCCGGGACAGGGGAGGGGAACACTGAAGCTTTCTTT. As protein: CASSAGTGEGNTEAFF.

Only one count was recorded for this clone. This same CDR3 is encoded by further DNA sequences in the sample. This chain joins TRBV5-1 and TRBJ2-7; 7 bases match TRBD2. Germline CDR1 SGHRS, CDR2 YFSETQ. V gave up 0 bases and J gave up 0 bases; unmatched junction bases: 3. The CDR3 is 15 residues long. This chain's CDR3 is CASSLGTSDSYEQYF. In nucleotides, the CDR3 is TGCGCCAGCAGCTTGGGTACTAGCGACTCCTACGAGCAGTACTTC. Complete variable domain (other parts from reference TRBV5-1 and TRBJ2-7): KAGVTQTPRYLIKTRGQQVTLSCSPISGHRSVSWYQQTPGQGLQFLFEYFSETQRNKGNFPGRFSGRQFSNSRSEMNVSTLELGDSALYLCASSLGTSDSYEQYFGPGTRLTVT.

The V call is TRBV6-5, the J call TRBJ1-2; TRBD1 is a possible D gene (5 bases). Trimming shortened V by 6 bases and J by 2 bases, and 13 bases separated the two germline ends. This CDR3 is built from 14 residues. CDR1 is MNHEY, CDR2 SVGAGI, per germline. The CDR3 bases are TGTGCCAGCAGGACAGCTATCGACAACTATGGCTACACCTTC. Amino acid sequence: CASRTAIDNYGYTF.